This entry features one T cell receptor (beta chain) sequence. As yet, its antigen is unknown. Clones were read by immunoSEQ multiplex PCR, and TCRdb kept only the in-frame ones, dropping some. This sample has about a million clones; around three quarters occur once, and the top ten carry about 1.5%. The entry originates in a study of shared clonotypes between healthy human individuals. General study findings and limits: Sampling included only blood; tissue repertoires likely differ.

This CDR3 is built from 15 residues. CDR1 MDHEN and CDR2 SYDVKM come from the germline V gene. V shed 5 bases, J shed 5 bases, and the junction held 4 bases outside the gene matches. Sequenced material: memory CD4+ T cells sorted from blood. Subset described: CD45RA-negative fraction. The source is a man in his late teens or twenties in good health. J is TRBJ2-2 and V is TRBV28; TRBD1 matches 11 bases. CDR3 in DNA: TGTGCCAGCAGTCGCCGGGACAGGGGGACCGGGGAGCTGTTTTTT. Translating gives CASSRRDRGTGELFF.